This TCR beta chain was identified in a study of glioma-infiltrating T cells. Germline V gene lookup returns CDR1 DFQATT and CDR2 SNEGSKA (reference sequence). V lost 5 bases and J 9 bases, leaving 13 bases between the germline ends. This CDR3 comprises 11 residues. TCR alpha and beta CDR3 regions were amplified from RNA using iRepertoire nested multiplex PCR. Tissue mRNA or PBMC total RNA, 100-400 ng, went into one-step reverse transcription and amplification. Via MiXCR, TCRdb re-called the multiplex PCR reads, giving one row per CDR3 protein. The sample holds 150,000 to 200,000 distinct CDR3 sequences, roughly 45% seen once. Findings and caveats of the study: Tissue-blood divergence was below expectation in non-neoplastic patients, above in gliomas. Very few CDR3 sequences were shared between tissue and blood.

There are many counts of this clonotype. Its target is not known. This TCR derives from a human donor with low-grade glioma or glioblastoma, undergoing nonglioma brain surgery, or in good health (not recorded which). Sequencing was carried out using glioma tissue, nonneoplastic brain tissue, or PBMCs (not recorded which). The gene calls are TRBV20-1 and TRBJ1-2, with D maybe TRBD1 (6 bases). The CDR3: CSADVRDSYTF. The CDR3 DNA reads TGCAGTGCTGACGTCCGGGACAGCTACACCTTC.